This entry lists 9 T cell receptor beta chains sequenced from one sample in a study of blood T cell repertoires in COVID-19. Method: immunoSEQ multiplex PCR; TCRdb's copy keeps in-frame clones and lacks some. The data show a few hundred thousand clones, 88% seen once. The sample was peripheral blood. These receptors were collected from an elderly man with acute or convalescent COVID-19.

J is TRBJ1-1 and V is TRBV12-3 or TRBV12-4, with a tentative D call TRBD1 (6 bases). CDR3 length equals 13 residues. V lost 6 bases to trimming and J lost 8 bases, with 16 bases between them. The CDR3 loop reads CASRPTGMGEAFF. The CDR3 DNA is TGTGCCAGCAGGCCAACAGGGATGGGGGAAGCTTTCTTT.

The chain has TRBV5-1 and TRBJ2-5, with D uncertain. The germline V gene encodes CDR1 SGHRS and CDR2 YFSETQ. V lost 3 bases and J lost 2, with 20 bases in between. CDR3 length: 17 amino acids. In nucleotides, the CDR3 is TGCGCCAGCAGCTCCGACTCTGCGCGGAGTTCTCAAGAGACCCAGTACTTC. Protein sequence: CASSSDSARSSQETQYF.

The sample holds many counts of this clone. Other DNA variants within this sample encode the same CDR3. The genes are TRBV19 and TRBJ2-3, with 8 nucleotides matching TRBD1. This CDR3 contains 15 residues. V dropped 3 bases and J dropped 5; count of bases not matched to a gene: 7. Germline V gene sequence: CDR1 LNHDA, CDR2 SQIVND (reference sequence). The CDR3 region is CASSIIDRGRDTQYF. CDR3 coding DNA: TGTGCCAGTAGTATTATCGACAGGGGAAGAGATACGCAGTATTTT.

V gene TRBV18 combines with J gene TRBJ2-1, with D possibly being TRBD2 (5 bases). CDR3 length: 16 residues. Germline V gene lookup returns CDR1 KGHSH and CDR2 LQKENI. V was clipped by 6 bases and J by 5 bases, with 20 bases between them. CDR3 in amino acids: CASSTGSGILHNEQFF. CDR3 coding DNA: TGTGCCAGCTCTACGGGGTCGGGGATACTTCACAATGAGCAGTTCTTC. Using reference TRBV18 and TRBJ2-1 for the parts outside the CDR3, the full variable domain is NAGVMQNPRHLVRRRGQEARLRCSPMKGHSHVYWYRQLPEEGLKFMVYLQKENIIDESGMPKERFSAEFPKEGPSILRIQQVVRGDSAAYFCASSTGSGILHNEQFFGPGTRLTVL.

For the CDR3, the DNA is TGCAGCGTATCCACAGGGTTGACTGAAGCTTTCTTT. It specifies CSVSTGLTEAFF. The chain uses TRBV29-1 and TRBJ1-1, with a weak D call TRBD1 (6 bases). CDR3 length equals 12 residues. The V gene's germline CDR1 is SQVTM and CDR2 ANQGSEA. V lost 6 bases and J lost 5, with 13 bases in between.

V usage is TRBV16 and J usage is TRBJ2-1; D is ambiguous. CDR1 and CDR2 from the germline V gene are KGHSY and FQNENV. The CDR3 has 15 residues. Trimming cost V 0 bases and J 4 bases, with 10 bases left between them. CDR3 nucleotide sequence: TGTGCCAGCAGCCAATCGCGTGTCCTTTACAATGAGCAGTTCTTC. Residues: CASSQSRVLYNEQFF.

The genes are TRBV5-8 and TRBJ2-3; 11 positions match TRBD2. Germline CDR1 SGHTS, CDR2 YDEGEE. Trimming removed 3 bases from V and 2 bases from J; junction bases left unmatched: 8. The CDR3 is made up of 17 amino acids. The CDR3 DNA reads as TGTGCCAGCAGCTACGGGACTAGCGGAGGGGTCACAGATACGCAGTATTTT. Its translation is CASSYGTSGGVTDTQYF.

V gene TRBV11-2 combines with J gene TRBJ2-1, with D perhaps matching TRBD2 (6 bases). V was trimmed by 5 bases and J by 9 bases, leaving 14 bases between them. CDR3 length: 13 amino acids. Germline V gives CDR1 SGHAT, CDR2 FQNNGV. DNA for the CDR3: TGTGCCAGCAGCCCCGGGACTGGCGGTGAGCAGTTCTTC. Translated, it gives CASSPGTGGEQFF.

V and J are TRBV27 and TRBJ1-2, with D possibly being TRBD1 (5 bases). The germline CDR1 and CDR2 sequences are MNHEY and SMNVEV (reference sequence). The CDR3 totals 14 residues. V was shortened by 2 bases and J by 8 bases, with 15 bases between the two germline ends. Here the CDR3 DNA reads TGTGCCAGCAGTTTAACCTCCCAGGGTTTCGGCTACACCTTC. Protein product: CASSLTSQGFGYTF.